The T cell receptor beta chain described here comes from a study of identical twins. Study-wide results and limits: Cord blood's abundant beta clonotypes had fewer insertions, unlike memory repertoires.

Comment on this clonotype: Its antigen is still unknown.

The CDR3 extends over 10 amino acids. V gave up 10 bases and J gave up 13 bases, with 17 bases separating them. From germline, CDR1 is SNHLY and CDR2 FYNNEI. Via MiXCR, TCRdb re-called the 5' RACE reads, giving one row per CDR3 protein. The table includes roughly 480,000 distinct CDR3 sequences, 20% to 30% detected once. With no exceptions, donors were healthy Caucasians. These data were also reused for a study on T cells expressing NK-cell markers. From that second work: CD3+CD56+NKG2C+, CD3+CD56+NKG2C- and CD3+CD56-NKG2C+ T cells, once sorted, supplied the TCR beta repertoires. More than five donors showed dominant NKG2C+ clonotypes comprising about 1.0-7.5% of their CD8+ T cells.

The TCR was taken from a young woman in good health. The chain joins TRBV2 to TRBJ2-7, with D tentatively TRBD2 (6 bases). The sample was CD4+ T cells sorted from blood. As DNA, the CDR3 is TGTGCCACCGGGCGGGACCGAGATTACTTC. Translation gives CATGRDRDYF.